The 21 T cell receptor beta chains below were found in one sample sequenced in a study of T cell responses to AZD1222 COVID-19 vaccine. Assay: immunoSEQ multiplex PCR; the TCRdb copy retains only in-frame clones and omits some. Of some 140,000 clones in the sample, approximately 95% are singletons; the top ten hold approximately 6.8%. The specimen comprised peripheral blood, sampled 28 days after the second AZD1222 dose. These TCRs come from an adult who received the AZD1222 COVID-19 vaccine.

The chain employs TRBV13 and TRBJ1-3; no reliable D call. Germline assignment: CDR1 PRHDT and CDR2 FYEKMQ (reference sequence). V was pared by 2 bases and J by 1 base, with 6 bases between. The CDR3 has 14 amino acids. CDR3 residues: CASSLRGSGNTIYF. The CDR3 DNA sequence: TGTGCCAGCAGCTTAAGAGGTTCTGGAAACACCATATATTTT.

The J gene is TRBJ1-3, the V gene TRBV3-1 (or the pseudogene TRBV3-2); TRBD1 is a possible D gene (6 bases). Germline assignment: CDR1 LGHDT and CDR2 YNNKEL (reference sequence). With 0 bases removed from V and 4 bases from J, the gap between germline ends came to 13 bases. The CDR3 covers 16 residues. CDR3: CASSQDSGAYGNTIYF. In DNA, the CDR3 is TGTGCCAGCAGCCAAGATTCAGGGGCGTACGGAAACACCATATATTTT.

The rearrangement joins TRBV11-3 to TRBJ1-1; 7 positions agree with TRBD1. Trimming at V came to 1 base and at J to 2 bases, leaving 13 bases not matched to a gene. Germline CDR1 reads SGHNT; CDR2 reads YENEEA. The CDR3 has 18 amino acids. The CDR3 is CASSLGPLFGTVNTEAFF. DNA of the CDR3: TGTGCCAGCAGCTTAGGACCCTTATTCGGGACAGTAAACACTGAAGCTTTCTTT.

The CDR3 here is CASSPGPGPETGYTF. CDR3 DNA sequence: TGTGCCAGCTCACCGGGGCCGGGCCCTGAAACAGGCTACACCTTC. The V gene is TRBV18, the J gene TRBJ1-2, with a weak D call TRBD1 (5 bases). The CDR3 length is 15 residues. Trimming pared 3 bases from V and 8 bases from J, leaving 19 bases between. Per the germline V gene, CDR1 is KGHSH and CDR2 is LQKENI.

This clone has only a few counts. CDR3 sequence: CASSHHRGAGQPQHF. The CDR3 DNA is TGTGCCAGTAGCCATCACCGGGGGGCAGGGCAGCCCCAGCATTTT. This rearrangement joins TRBV19 to TRBJ1-5; possibly TRBD1 for D (6 bases). The CDR3 is 15 residues long. Germline V gene data show CDR1 as LNHDA and CDR2 as SQIVND (reference sequence). With 6 bases removed from V and 7 bases from J, the gap between germline ends came to 19 bases.

V usage is TRBV5-1 and J usage is TRBJ1-1, with unresolved D. Trimming took off 3 bases at V and 1 base at J, with 16 bases between the two ends. This CDR3 comprises 16 residues. The germline CDR1 and CDR2 sequences are SGHRS and YFSETQ. The CDR3 loop reads CASSSRPQVENTEAFF. The DNA of the CDR3 is TGCGCCAGCAGCTCCCGTCCCCAGGTTGAGAACACTGAAGCTTTCTTT. The full variable domain, its missing parts supplied by reference TRBV5-1 and TRBJ1-1, is KAGVTQTPRYLIKTRGQQVTLSCSPISGHRSVSWYQQTPGQGLQFLFEYFSETQRNKGNFPGRFSGRQFSNSRSEMNVSTLELGDSALYLCASSSRPQVENTEAFFGQGTRLTVV.

The V call is TRBV19, the J call TRBJ1-2; TRBD1 matches at 7 bases. Germline loops: CDR1 LNHDA, CDR2 SQIVND (reference sequence). Germline trimming cut 5 bases from V and 7 bases from J; bases unmatched to any gene: 10. The CDR3 extends over 14 amino acids. The CDR3 sequence is CASSPGQRRAGYTF. In DNA, the CDR3 is TGTGCCAGTAGTCCGGGACAGAGAAGAGCTGGCTACACCTTC.

The chain joins TRBV7-9 to TRBJ2-6; D is ambiguous. Germline CDR1 and CDR2: SEHNR and FQNEAQ (reference sequence). The V and J ends lost 4 bases and 0 bases respectively, with 10 bases between them. The CDR3 loop spans 16 amino acids. The CDR3 nucleotides are TGTGCCAGCAGCTCCCGGTCCTTCTCTGGGGCCAACGTCCTGACTTTC. Translating gives CASSSRSFSGANVLTF. Full variable domain (remainder filled in from reference TRBV7-9 and TRBJ2-6): DTGVSQNPRHKITKRGQNVTFRCDPISEHNRLYWYRQTLGQGPEFLTYFQNEAQLEKSRLLSDRFSAERPKGSFSTLEIQRTEQGDSAMYLCASSSRSFSGANVLTFGAGSRLTVL.

This rearrangement joins TRBV11-2 to TRBJ2-7; the D gene could be TRBD1 or TRBD2 (5 bases each). The CDR3 consists of 15 residues. Trimming cost V 2 bases and J 2 bases, with 13 bases left between them. CDR1 is SGHAT and CDR2 is FQNNGV in the germline V gene. In DNA form, the CDR3 reads TGTGCCAGCAGCTTAATGGACGGGACCACCTACGAGCAGTACTTC. Translating it yields CASSLMDGTTYEQYF. Together with reference TRBV11-2 and TRBJ2-7, the CDR3 gives the full variable domain: EAGVAQSPRYKIIEKRQSVAFWCNPISGHATLYWYQQILGQGPKLLIQFQNNGVVDDSQLPKDRFSAERLKGVDSTLKIQPAKLEDSAVYLCASSLMDGTTYEQYFGPGTRLTVT.

The V and J genes are TRBV5-8 and TRBJ2-1; 10 bases align to TRBD1. The ends lost 3 bases at V and 8 bases at J; junction bases unmatched: 11. In germline, CDR1 is SGHTS, CDR2 YDEGEE. The CDR3 has 16 amino acids. CDR3 sequence: CASSSSGTGAFDEQFF. In DNA form, the CDR3 reads TGTGCCAGCAGCTCCTCCGGGACAGGGGCTTTCGATGAGCAGTTCTTC.

The J gene is TRBJ1-5, the V gene TRBV5-5; no clear D. The V end lost 0 bases, the J end lost 10 bases, and 8 bases lay between the germline ends. Germline V gene lookup returns CDR1 SGHKS and CDR2 YYEKEE (reference sequence). The CDR3 has 12 amino acids. The CDR3 sequence is CASSLGGGPQHF. In DNA, the CDR3 is TGTGCCAGCAGCTTGGGGGGTGGACCCCAGCATTTT.

CDR3: CASSLGGRSGTEAFF. The CDR3 DNA follows: TGTGCCAGCAGTTTAGGAGGGCGCTCCGGGACTGAAGCTTTCTTT. The chain combines TRBV28 with TRBJ1-1; no clear D. The CDR3 sequence is 15 residues long. The germline CDR1 and CDR2 sequences are MDHEN and SYDVKM. V gave up 2 bases and J gave up 5 bases, with 15 bases separating them. Full variable domain (rest looked up from reference TRBV28 and TRBJ1-1): DVKVTQSSRYLVKRTGEKVFLECVQDMDHENMFWYRQDPGLGLRLIYFSYDVKMKEKGDIPEGYSVSREKKERFSLILESASTNQTSMYLCASSLGGRSGTEAFFGQGTRLTVV.

V usage is TRBV3-1 (or the pseudogene TRBV3-2) and J usage is TRBJ1-6; D ambiguous. Germline lookup yields CDR1 LGHDT and CDR2 YNNKEL (reference sequence). The CDR3 runs to 13 residues. V was cut by 0 bases and J by 10 bases, with 7 bases left in between. CDR3 nucleotide sequence: TGTGCCAGCAGCCAAGACGGCTGGTCACCCCTCCACTTT. As protein: CASSQDGWSPLHF.

This rearrangement joins TRBV27 to TRBJ1-4; unclear D gene. CDR3 size: 13 residues. Trimming left V 6 bases short and J 6 bases short, with 11 bases between. Per the germline V gene, CDR1 is MNHEY and CDR2 is SMNVEV (reference sequence). This CDR3 is CASRLDGYEKLFF. In nucleotides, the CDR3 is TGTGCCAGCAGACTGGACGGGTATGAAAAACTGTTTTTT.

V and J are TRBV19 and TRBJ1-2; 9 bases agree with TRBD1. Trimming cost V 5 bases and J 5 bases; bases outside gene matches: 6. Germline V lookup: CDR1 LNHDA, CDR2 SQIVND (reference sequence). This CDR3 contains 14 residues. In DNA, the CDR3 is TGTGCCAGTAGTCCACAGGGGGCAAGTTATGGCTACACCTTC. As protein: CASSPQGASYGYTF.

The V call is TRBV19, the J call TRBJ1-1, with 9 bases matching TRBD1. Germline assignment: CDR1 LNHDA and CDR2 SQIVND (reference sequence). The CDR3 length is 14 residues. V shed 5 bases and J 6 bases; nucleotides not matched to a gene: 7. Written as DNA, the CDR3 is TGTGCCAGTAGTCCGGCCGGGACAGGGCCTGAAGCTTTCTTT. Protein sequence: CASSPAGTGPEAFF.

The CDR3 DNA sequence: TGTGCCTGGAGTGTCGGCGGTGGGCACAATGAGCAGTTCTTC. Amino acids: CAWSVGGGHNEQFF. This chain joins TRBV30 and TRBJ2-1; no reliable D call. Germline V gene lookup returns CDR1 GTSNPN and CDR2 SVGIG (reference sequence). Trimming cost V 0 bases and J 5 bases, with 11 bases left between them. This CDR3 has 14 residues.

The chain couples TRBV28 to TRBJ2-7, with D maybe TRBD2 (6 bases). Germline CDR1 MDHEN, CDR2 SYDVKM. Between the trimmed V and J ends, which lost 7 bases and 0 bases, there was a span of 13 bases. The CDR3 contains 14 residues. The CDR3 coding sequence is TGTGCCAGCATAGGGACTCAGCTCTCCTACGAGCAGTACTTC. It translates to CASIGTQLSYEQYF.

This clone was found a few times. The chain has TRBV5-4 and TRBJ1-2; D is ambiguous. V dropped 0 bases and J dropped 4 bases, with 16 bases sitting between them. From germline, CDR1 is SGHNT and CDR2 YYREEE (reference sequence). The length of the CDR3 is 16 residues. CDR3 DNA sequence: TGTGCCAGCAGCTTGGTTAGGGCCCGAAAAGGCTATGGCTACACCTTC. This gives the protein CASSLVRARKGYGYTF.

The rearrangement joins TRBV4-1 to TRBJ1-1; 7 positions match TRBD1. J was trimmed by 6 bases and V by 2 bases; bases with no gene match: 9. CDR1 MGHRA and CDR2 YSYEKL come from the germline V gene. This CDR3 has 15 amino acids. CDR3 nucleotide sequence: TGCGCCAGCAGCCAACCCCCTGACAGGGAAGCTGAAGCTTTCTTT. The encoded protein is CASSQPPDREAEAFF.

This clone has a handful of counts. This chain links TRBV4-3 with TRBJ1-2; D possibly corresponds to TRBD1 (5 bases). Per germline, CDR1 LGHNA and CDR2 YSLEER. The CDR3 totals 17 residues. V lost 0 bases to trimming and J lost 0 bases, with 14 bases between them. The CDR3 region is CASSQDSTDATNYGYTF. Here the CDR3 DNA reads TGCGCCAGCAGCCAAGATTCGACAGACGCTACTAACTATGGCTACACCTTC.